This T cell receptor beta chain is from a study of blood T cell repertoires in COVID-19. Turning to the study itself: From T cells, B-cell-depleted T cells, or PBMCs came the material, which was cDNA or gDNA.

As handled by the study authors: Using reference gene primer amplification, nucleated cell counts were estimated. Sequenced by immunoSEQ multiplex PCR; TCRdb stores in-frame clones only, minus some. The DNA was the basis for D and trimming; V, J and clone size are from that table. The table records 190,000 or so clones, around 83% of them present only once. The CDR3 is 17 amino acids. Germline assignment: CDR1 SNHLY and CDR2 FYNNEI. J was trimmed by 0 bases and V by 8 bases; bases with no gene match: 10. Sequencing was done on a sample of peripheral blood. This clonotype originated in a man aged 45-60 years with active or convalescent COVID-19. The V and J genes are TRBV2 and TRBJ2-1; 10 bases line up with TRBD2. The CDR3 nucleotides read TGTGCCAGCCGGGTAGCGGGGGGCTTTAGCTCCTACAATGAGCAGTTCTTC. Its translation: CASRVAGGFSSYNEQFF. Combining the CDR3 with reference TRBV2 and TRBJ2-1 gives the whole variable domain EPEVTQTPSHQVTQMGQEVILRCVPISNHLYFYWYRQILGQKVEFLVSFYNNEISEKSEIFDDQFSVERPDGSNFTLKIRSTKLEDSAMYFCASRVAGGFSSYNEQFFGPGTRLTVL.